One and the same sample provided the 26 T cell receptor beta chains below, sequenced in a study of tumor and adjacent non-tumor tissue in lung cancer. The library came from three nested PCR rounds adapted from ARM-PCR protocols. TCRdb reanalysed the multiplex PCR reads using MiXCR and keeps one entry per CDR3 protein. The table lists approximately 120,000 distinct CDR3 sequences, approximately 82% of them singletons. No cell sorting was done before RNA was extracted from the tissue. Sequencing was performed on lung tumor tissue. The receptors here all came from a woman aged 60-70 years with non-small cell lung cancer.

A remark on this clonotype: A much larger clone differs from this one at a single base, so this may be a read error. The V and J genes are TRBV14 and TRBJ1-1; a possible D gene is TRBD1 (5 bases). This CDR3 is built from 14 residues. The germline CDR1 and CDR2 sequences are SGHDN and FVKESK. CDR3 residues: CASNQDSMNTEAFF. CDR3 bases: TGTGCCAGCAACCAAGACAGTATGAACACTGAAGCTTTCTTT.

Note on this clonotype: Germline is not matched at one junction end, which may reflect a read error. This rearrangement joins TRBV14 to TRBJ2-3; 9 bases match TRBD2. Germline V gives CDR1 SGHDN, CDR2 FVKESK. The CDR3 is 15 residues long. CDR3 region: CASIHIAGAPDAQYF. CDR3 DNA sequence: TGTGCCAGCATCCATATAGCGGGAGCCCCAGATGCGCAGTATTTT.

The chain recombines TRBV6-6 with TRBJ2-7; the D gene could be TRBD1 or TRBD2 (5 bases each). Germline values: CDR1 MNHNY, CDR2 SVGAGI (reference sequence). This CDR3 contains 15 residues. DNA of the CDR3: TGTGTCAACAGTCACCAGACAAGGGGAGACTACGAGCAGTACTTC. Translating gives CVNSHQTRGDYEQYF.

A word on this clonotype: A much bigger clone sits one base away, suggesting this may be a read error. This chain joins TRBV20-1 and TRBJ1-6, with 7 positions matching TRBD1. The germline V gene has CDR1 DFQATT and CDR2 SNEGSKA (reference sequence). The CDR3 totals 14 residues. J was trimmed by 10 bases and V by 3 bases; bases with no gene match: 9. The CDR3 region is CSARETGARSPLHF. The CDR3, as DNA: TGCAGTGCTAGGGAAACAGGGGCAAGGTCACCCCTCCACTTT.

Note on this clonotype: Given the absence of the conserved phenylalanine or tryptophan at the CDR3 end, a read error is likely. The J gene is TRBJ2-7, the V gene TRBV11-2; D is unclear. There are 14 residues in the CDR3. The V end lost 1 base, the J end lost 5 bases, and 12 bases lay between the germline ends. CDR1 is SGHAT and CDR2 is FQNNGV in the germline V gene. CDR3 in amino acids: CASSLASPENEQYL. The CDR3, as DNA: TGTGCCAGCAGCTTAGCTAGTCCCGAGAACGAGCAGTACCTC.

To note about this clonotype: With a much larger clone just one base away, this may be a read error. The chain couples TRBV6-6 to TRBJ1-1; D is undetermined. The germline gives CDR1 MNHNY, CDR2 SVGAGI (reference sequence). V shed 2 bases and J shed 7 bases, with 14 bases lying between them. This CDR3 contains 14 residues. CDR3 protein: CASSYGPGSREAFF. Written as DNA, the CDR3 is TGTGCCAGCAGTTACGGGCCCGGGAGTCGTGAAGCTTTCTTT.

Note on this clonotype: Given the absence of the conserved phenylalanine or tryptophan at the CDR3 end, a read error is likely. The J gene is TRBJ2-7, the V gene TRBV20-1, with D perhaps matching TRBD1 (5 bases). The V end lost 3 bases, the J end lost 7 bases, and 13 bases lay between the germline ends. CDR3 length: 12 residues. Germline assignment: CDR1 DFQATT and CDR2 SNEGSKA (reference sequence). The CDR3 here is CSASGQMGEQYY. CDR3 nucleotide sequence: TGCAGTGCTAGTGGACAAATGGGGGAGCAGTACTAC.

This clonotype appeared once. The CDR3 ends on some other residue instead of the conserved phenylalanine or tryptophan, so this is likely a read error. This chain links TRBV11-3 with TRBJ2-1; TRBD2 matches 12 bases. This CDR3 is 17 amino acids long. Germline-derived CDR1 and CDR2 are SGHNT and YENEEA. This chain's CDR3 is CASSLESTSGSHNEQFL. The DNA for the CDR3 is TGTGCCAGTAGCTTAGAGTCGACTAGCGGGAGCCACAATGAACAGTTCTTG.

For this clonotype: The junction departs from the called germline gene at one end, perhaps through a read error. V gene TRBV11-2 combines with J gene TRBJ2-2; D tentatively fits TRBD1 or TRBD2 (5 bases each). The CDR3 totals 15 residues. Germline lookup yields CDR1 SGHAT and CDR2 FQNNGV. CDR3: CANSLEWGNIGELFF. In DNA, the CDR3 is TGTGCCAACAGCTTAGAGTGGGGGAACATCGGGGAGTTGTTTTTT.

The chain recombines TRBV6-5 with TRBJ1-3, with D possibly TRBD1 on 5 matching bases. CDR1 MNHEY and CDR2 SVGAGI come from the germline V gene. CDR3 length: 16 amino acids. CDR3 in amino acids: CLSSYSTRDPGNTIYF. The DNA of the CDR3 is TGTCTCAGCAGTTACTCGACCAGGGACCCTGGAAACACCATATATTTT.

A remark on this clonotype: This may come from a read error, since a much larger clone is one base off. The chain uses TRBV29-1 and TRBJ1-5; 8 bases line up with TRBD1. The CDR3 contains 14 residues. Germline V gene lookup returns CDR1 SQVTM and CDR2 ANQGSEA. CDR3 loop: CIVGSGGGNQPQHF. The DNA of the CDR3 is TGCATCGTCGGTTCAGGGGGCGGCAATCAGCCCCAGCATTTT.

This chain uses TRBV6-1 with TRBJ1-5; no clear D gene. CDR3 length: 17 residues. CDR1 and CDR2 from the germline V gene are MNHNS and SASEGT. CDR3 nucleotides: TGTGCATGCTGTGAGGGTAAGACGGCGAGGAGCAATCAGCCCCAGCATTTT. Protein: CACCEGKTARSNQPQHF.

In regard to this clonotype: One end of the junction fails to match germline, which may point to a read error. The chain links TRBV14 to TRBJ1-4; D gene unclear. The CDR3 totals 16 residues. Germline V gene lookup returns CDR1 SGHDN and CDR2 FVKESK. DNA for the CDR3: TGTGCCAACAGCCTAGGACTCTTGGAAACTGATGAAAAACTGTTTTTT. It codes for CANSLGLLETDEKLFF.

The sample holds many counts of this clonotype. V is TRBV4-2 and J is TRBJ1-1; TRBD1 matches 8 bases. Trimming cost V 4 bases and J 0 bases; bases outside gene matches: 10. In germline, CDR1 is LGHNA, CDR2 YNFKEQ. This CDR3 contains 17 residues. CDR3 region: CASSRESFRGLNTEAFF. The CDR3 coding sequence is TGTGCCAGCAGCCGAGAATCCTTCAGGGGGCTGAACACTGAAGCTTTCTTT.

Concerning this clonotype: No conserved phenylalanine or tryptophan ends this CDR3, so it is likely a read error. The chain links TRBV11-3 to TRBJ2-7, with D perhaps being TRBD1 or TRBD2 (6 bases each). Looked up from germline, CDR1 is SGHNT and CDR2 is YENEEA. This CDR3 has 15 amino acids. CDR3 coding DNA: TGCGCCAGCAACTTGCGGCAGGGGACTTCTTACGAGCAGTACTCC. Protein: CASNLRQGTSYEQYS.

This clonotype has at least ten counts. The chain combines TRBV29-1 with TRBJ1-1; perhaps TRBD1 as D (6 bases). Germline V lookup: CDR1 SQVTM, CDR2 ANQGSEA. This CDR3 has 12 residues. Trimming pared 7 bases from V and 4 bases from J, leaving 13 bases between. CDR3 loop: CSAEGGFTEAFF. CDR3 coding DNA: TGCAGCGCCGAAGGGGGGTTCACTGAAGCTTTCTTT.

The chain combines TRBV11-2 with TRBJ2-7; D assignment may be TRBD1 or TRBD2 (7 bases each). The CDR3 consists of 15 residues. Germline V gene sequence: CDR1 SGHAT, CDR2 FQNNGV. The V gene lost 9 bases and the J gene lost 2 bases, with 20 bases spanning the gap. The chain's CDR3 is CASRLVQGGPYEQYF. As DNA, the CDR3 is TGTGCCAGTAGATTAGTGCAGGGGGGGCCCTACGAGCAGTACTTC.

As regards this clonotype: A junction boundary mismatches the germline segment, possibly from a read error. This rearrangement joins TRBV5-1 to TRBJ2-1; 10 bases map to TRBD2. Germline V gene lookup returns CDR1 SGHRS and CDR2 YFSETQ. This CDR3 comprises 15 residues. The CDR3 DNA is TGCGCCAGCAACTTGAGGACTAGCGGTTACAATGAGCATTTCTTC. As protein: CASNLRTSGYNEHFF. The full variable domain, with the rest looked up from reference TRBV5-1 and TRBJ2-1, is KAGVTQTPRYLIKTRGQQVTLSCSPISGHRSVSWYQQTPGQGLQFLFEYFSETQRNKGNFPGRFSGRQFSNSRSEMNVSTLELGDSALYLCASNLRTSGYNEHFFGPGTRLTVL.

The chain combines TRBV29-1 with TRBJ1-2, with 7 bases that match TRBD1. Germline V gene lookup returns CDR1 SQVTM and CDR2 ANQGSEA. The CDR3 extends over 14 amino acids. The CDR3 reads CSAWGQGVKNGYTF. CDR3 DNA sequence: TGCAGTGCTTGGGGGCAGGGGGTGAAAAATGGCTACACCTTC.

In regard to this clonotype: Since the CDR3 does not end with the conserved phenylalanine or tryptophan, this likely comes from a read error. This CDR3 is CSARDLRFSYNSSLHY. The CDR3, as DNA: TGCAGTGCTAGAGATTTACGATTCTCCTATAATTCATCCCTCCACTAT. The chain carries TRBV20-1 and TRBJ1-6; no firm D call. The CDR3 sequence is 16 residues long. The V gene's germline CDR1 is DFQATT and CDR2 SNEGSKA (reference sequence).

As to this clonotype: A junction boundary mismatches the germline segment, possibly from a read error. The chain combines TRBV11-3 with TRBJ1-4; D is unclear. Per the germline V gene, CDR1 is SGHNT and CDR2 is YENEEA. The CDR3 covers 15 residues. CDR3 DNA: TGTGCCAGCAGCTTAGGAGGCCTGGCTAATGAAAAACTGTCTTTT. It specifies CASSLGGLANEKLSF. The full variable domain, its missing parts supplied by reference TRBV11-3 and TRBJ1-4, is EAGVVQSPRYKIIEKKQPVAFWCNPISGHNTLYWYLQNLGQGPELLIRYENEEAVDDSQLPKDRFSAERLKGVDSTLKIQPAELGDSAVYLCASSLGGLANEKLSFGSGTQLSVL.

The gene calls are TRBV11-2 and TRBJ2-7; either TRBD1 or TRBD2 may supply D (5 bases each). CDR1 is SGHAT and CDR2 is FQNNGV in the germline V gene. V was cut by 10 bases and J by 9 bases, with 19 bases left in between. The CDR3 runs 12 residues. The CDR3 DNA reads TGTGCCACCAACCTGGGGACGAATAGGCAGTACTTC. As protein: CATNLGTNRQYF.

A note on this clonotype: One base away lies a much larger clone, so this may be a sequencing read error. The chain couples TRBV20-1 to TRBJ2-7, with a possible D match to TRBD2 (6 bases). The CDR3 is 15 residues long. Deletions cut 4 bases from V and 2 bases from J, with 18 bases between. The V gene's germline CDR1 is DFQATT and CDR2 SNEGSKA (reference sequence). CDR3 sequence reads: CSATPTIGSPYEQYF. The CDR3 DNA reads as TGCAGTGCTACTCCGACTATCGGGAGCCCCTACGAGCAGTACTTC.

This clonotype appeared a single time. A much larger clone lies one base from this, so it may be a read error. V usage is TRBV10-1 and J usage is TRBJ1-6; D is perhaps TRBD1 (5 bases). The germline V gene has CDR1 WNHNN and CDR2 SYGVQD (reference sequence). CDR3 length: 14 residues. For the CDR3, the DNA is TGCGCCAGCAGTGGAGGGGTAAATAATTCACCCCTCAACTTT. It encodes CASSGGVNNSPLNF.

This clonotype was counted many times. The chain is built from TRBV30 and TRBJ2-3; D is uncertain. The germline V and J ends were trimmed by 2 bases and 3 bases, with 12 bases remaining between them. Germline V gives CDR1 GTSNPN, CDR2 SVGIG (reference sequence). The CDR3 extends over 14 amino acids. The CDR3 bases are TGTGCCTGGAGTACCCTCCGTGGGACAGATACGCAGTATTTT. Its translation: CAWSTLRGTDTQYF.

As to this clonotype: This CDR3 is missing its conserved last phenylalanine or tryptophan, likely due to a read error. V is TRBV11-2 and J is TRBJ1-2; D uncertain. This CDR3 has 14 residues. V gave up 5 bases and J gave up 7 bases, with 17 bases separating them. The germline V gene encodes CDR1 SGHAT and CDR2 FQNNGV. The CDR3 region is CASSVYGIQAGYTY. The CDR3 DNA follows: TGTGCCAGCAGCGTATATGGGATCCAGGCTGGCTACACCTAC.